This TCR beta chain was retrieved from a study of T cell responses to AZD1222 COVID-19 vaccine. Here immunoSEQ multiplex PCR was the method, and the copy in TCRdb shows in-frame clones only, minus some. This sample has about 120,000 clones, with almost 90% found just once. The V end lost 4 bases, the J end lost 1 base, and 11 bases lay between the germline ends. This CDR3 has 14 residues. CDR1 is SGHRS and CDR2 is YFSETQ in the germline V gene. For this clone: Other DNA sequences in the same sample also yield this CDR3.

This TCR was sampled from an adult in good health. The sample here was peripheral blood, taken on day 0 of AZD1222 vaccination. This sequence joins TRBV5-1 and TRBJ2-5; D perhaps matches TRBD2 (6 bases). The CDR3 loop reads CASSLGGTQETQYF. DNA for the CDR3: TGCGCCAGCAGCCTCGGGGGAACCCAAGAGACCCAGTACTTC.